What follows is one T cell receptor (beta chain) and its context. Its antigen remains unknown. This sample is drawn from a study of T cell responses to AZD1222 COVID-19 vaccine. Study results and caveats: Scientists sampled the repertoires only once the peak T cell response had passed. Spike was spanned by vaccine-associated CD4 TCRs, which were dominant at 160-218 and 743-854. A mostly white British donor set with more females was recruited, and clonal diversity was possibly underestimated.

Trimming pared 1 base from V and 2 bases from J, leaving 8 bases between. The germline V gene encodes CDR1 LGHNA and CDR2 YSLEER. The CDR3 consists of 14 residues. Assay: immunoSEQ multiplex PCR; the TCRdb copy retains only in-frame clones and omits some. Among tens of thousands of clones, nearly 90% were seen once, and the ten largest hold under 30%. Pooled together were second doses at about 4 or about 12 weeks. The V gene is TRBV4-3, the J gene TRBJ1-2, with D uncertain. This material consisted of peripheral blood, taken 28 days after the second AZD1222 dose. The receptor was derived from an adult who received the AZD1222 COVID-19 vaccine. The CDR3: CASSQGRVNYGYTF. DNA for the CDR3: TGCGCCAGCAGCCAAGGGCGGGTCAACTATGGCTACACCTTC.